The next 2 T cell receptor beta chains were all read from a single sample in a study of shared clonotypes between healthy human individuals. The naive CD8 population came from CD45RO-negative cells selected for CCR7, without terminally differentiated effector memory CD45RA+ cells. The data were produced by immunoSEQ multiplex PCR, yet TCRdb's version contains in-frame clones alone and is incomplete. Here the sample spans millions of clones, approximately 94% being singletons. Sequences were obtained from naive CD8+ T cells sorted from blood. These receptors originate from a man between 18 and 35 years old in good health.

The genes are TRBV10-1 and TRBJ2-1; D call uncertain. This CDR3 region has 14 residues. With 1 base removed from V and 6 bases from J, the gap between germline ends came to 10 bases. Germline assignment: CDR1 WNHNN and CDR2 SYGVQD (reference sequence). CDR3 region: CASSEYPPGNEQFF. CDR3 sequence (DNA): TGCGCCAGCAGTGAGTACCCCCCGGGCAATGAGCAGTTCTTC.

The CDR3 is CASSLFGFPSYEQYF. The CDR3 DNA reads TGCGCCAGCAGCTTGTTCGGGTTCCCGTCCTACGAGCAGTACTTC. The gene calls are TRBV5-1 and TRBJ2-7, with D unresolved. The V end lost 1 base, the J end lost 1 base, and 12 bases lay between the germline ends. This CDR3 is built from 15 residues. Germline CDR1 SGHRS, CDR2 YFSETQ.